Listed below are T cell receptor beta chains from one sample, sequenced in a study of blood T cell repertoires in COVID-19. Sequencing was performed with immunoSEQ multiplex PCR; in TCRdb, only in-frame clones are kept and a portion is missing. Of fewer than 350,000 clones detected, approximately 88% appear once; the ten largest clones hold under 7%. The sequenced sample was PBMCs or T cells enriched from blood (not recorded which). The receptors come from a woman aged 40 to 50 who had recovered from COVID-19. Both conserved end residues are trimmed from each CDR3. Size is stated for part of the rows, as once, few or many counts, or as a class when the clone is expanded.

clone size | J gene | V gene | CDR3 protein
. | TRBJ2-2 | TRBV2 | ASSPGEGRDDTGELF
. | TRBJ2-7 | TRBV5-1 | ASSHTSGSYEQY
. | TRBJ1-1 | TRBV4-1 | ASSQSLHRERPRFTEAF
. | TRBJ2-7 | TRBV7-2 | ASSHERGAYEQY
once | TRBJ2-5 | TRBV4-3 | ASSRSAGASETQY
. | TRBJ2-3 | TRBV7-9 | ASSLAPSGRDTDTQY
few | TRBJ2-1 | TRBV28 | ASKGQGFNEQF
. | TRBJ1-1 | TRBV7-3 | ASSITGGNTEAF
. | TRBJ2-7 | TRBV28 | ASRSFETGLSEQY
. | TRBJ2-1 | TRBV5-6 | ASNLGPAGIGSYNEQF
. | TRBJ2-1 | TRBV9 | ASSVVGGGTEQF
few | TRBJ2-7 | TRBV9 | AGGPFWEEQY
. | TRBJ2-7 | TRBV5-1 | ASSQTGSTEQY